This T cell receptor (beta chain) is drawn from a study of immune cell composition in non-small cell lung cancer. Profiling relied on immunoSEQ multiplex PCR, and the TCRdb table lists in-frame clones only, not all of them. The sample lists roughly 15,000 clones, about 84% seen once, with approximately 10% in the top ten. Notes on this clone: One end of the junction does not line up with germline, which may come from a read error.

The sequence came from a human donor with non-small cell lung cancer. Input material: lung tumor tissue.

The CDR3 DNA reads as TGCGTCAGCAGCCAAGGCCTCCTAGCGGGAGGCATCTCATACAATGAGCAGTTCTTC. Protein product: CVSSQGLLAGGISYNEQFF. The chain uses TRBV4-3 and TRBJ2-1; 11 nucleotides agree with TRBD2. CDR3 size: 19 residues. Germline V gives CDR1 LGHNA, CDR2 YSLEER.